One and the same sample provided the 8 T cell receptor beta chains below, sequenced in a study of graft-versus-host responses after intestinal transplantation (dated by TCRdb to 2020 to 2022). Library preparation was by the immunoSEQ multiplex PCR assay. TCRdb mirrors the immuneACCESS table, restricted to in-frame sequences. Some clones are absent from its copies; in checked studies, under half trace to an unresolved V gene, and the reason for the others is unknown. For this sample the table gives 37,000 or so clones, of which roughly 89% were detected only once. Approximately 2.2% of the sample is in the top ten clones. This specimen was PBMCs, taken almost 320 days after intestinal transplant. The receptors were gathered from a human patient who received an intestinal transplant, so some T cells may come from the graft donor.

The chain links TRBV6-4 to TRBJ1-1; TRBD1 might be the D (6 bases). Germline V gene lookup returns CDR1 MRHNA and CDR2 SNTAGT. V was trimmed by 8 bases and J by 1 base, leaving 11 bases between them. The CDR3 totals 13 residues. CDR3 bases: TGTGCCAGCGGGGGCAAGTGGAACACTGAAGCTTTCTTT. This sequence encodes CASGGKWNTEAFF.

The gene calls are TRBV4-1 and TRBJ2-5; D uncertain. Germline V gene data show CDR1 as MGHRA and CDR2 as YSYEKL. V shed 0 bases and J shed 0 bases, with 5 bases lying between them. The CDR3 spans 14 residues. CDR3 bases: TGCGCCAGCAGCCAAGATCAGGACCAAGAGACCCAGTACTTC. This sequence encodes CASSQDQDQETQYF.

The chain joins TRBV7-9 to TRBJ2-1; D not certain. Deletions cut 1 base from V and 8 bases from J, with 15 bases between. Germline V lookup: CDR1 SEHNR, CDR2 FQNEAQ (reference sequence). The CDR3 loop spans 15 amino acids. The CDR3 here is CASSLEQTHEDEQFF. Written as DNA, the CDR3 is TGTGCCAGCAGCTTAGAACAAACTCATGAGGATGAGCAGTTCTTC.

The chain has TRBV10-2 and TRBJ2-5; 9 nucleotides align to TRBD1. With V trimmed by 0 bases and J by 3 bases, 2 bases remained unmatched. From germline, CDR1 is WSHSY and CDR2 SAAADI. This CDR3 has 15 residues. CDR3 amino acids: CASSESTGGEETQYF. As DNA, the CDR3 is TGCGCCAGCAGTGAGTCGACAGGGGGGGAAGAGACCCAGTACTTC.

This CDR3 is CASRPLDRDRTEAFF. The CDR3 coding sequence is TGTGCCAGCAGACCCCTAGACAGGGATCGGACTGAAGCTTTCTTT. The rearrangement joins TRBV6-1 to TRBJ1-1, with 7 bases lining up with TRBD1. The ends lost 6 bases at V and 5 bases at J; junction bases unmatched: 12. The length of the CDR3 is 15 residues. The germline CDR1 and CDR2 sequences are MNHNS and SASEGT.

This rearrangement joins TRBV27 to TRBJ2-2; a weak D match, TRBD2 (7 bases). Germline assignment: CDR1 MNHEY and CDR2 SMNVEV (reference sequence). This CDR3 comprises 14 residues. Trimming removed 7 bases from V and 3 bases from J, with 12 bases in between. The CDR3 is CASKGGADTGELFF. DNA for the CDR3: TGTGCCAGCAAAGGGGGGGCGGACACCGGGGAGCTGTTTTTT.

The gene calls are TRBV9 and TRBJ2-5; 7 nucleotides match TRBD2. Germline V lookup: CDR1 SGDLS, CDR2 YYNGEE. With V trimmed by 6 bases and J by 1 base, 9 bases remained unmatched. The CDR3 is 15 residues long. CDR3 sequence: CASNLGASGQETQYF. The CDR3, as DNA: TGTGCCAGCAACCTCGGAGCTAGCGGCCAAGAGACCCAGTACTTC.

This sequence joins TRBV2 and TRBJ2-1, with 12 bases fitting TRBD2. The CDR3 totals 15 residues. With V trimmed by 5 bases and J by 2 bases, 1 base remained unmatched. Germline CDR1 and CDR2: SNHLY and FYNNEI. The CDR3: CASSPSGRAYNEQFF. The DNA of the CDR3 is TGTGCCAGCAGTCCTAGCGGGAGGGCCTACAATGAGCAGTTCTTC.